Following are 8 T cell receptor beta chains from one sample sequenced in a study. TCRdb re-called the RT-PCR reads with MiXCR, one entry per CDR3 protein. The sample has about 680,000 distinct CDR3 sequences, more than 13% seen once; the top ten hold around 3.3%. Source material: memory CD4+ T cells from blood. All receptors come from a female donor in good health, serving as a healthy control.

The V call is TRBV28, the J call TRBJ2-7; 7 bases line up with TRBD2. Trimming cost V 7 bases and J 6 bases; bases outside gene matches: 9. The CDR3 sequence is 13 residues long. Germline V lookup: CDR1 MDHEN, CDR2 SYDVKM. The CDR3 DNA reads as TGTGCCAGCAACTCCGGACTAGTTCGCGAGCAGTACTTC. Translating it yields CASNSGLVREQYF. The variable domain in full, completed from reference TRBV28 and TRBJ2-7, reads DVKVTQSSRYLVKRTGEKVFLECVQDMDHENMFWYRQDPGLGLRLIYFSYDVKMKEKGDIPEGYSVSREKKERFSLILESASTNQTSMYLCASNSGLVREQYFGPGTRLTVT.

This chain connects TRBV18 to TRBJ2-1; a weak D match, TRBD1 (6 bases). Germline V gives CDR1 KGHSH, CDR2 LQKENI. Trimming took off 8 bases at V and 10 bases at J, with 15 bases between the two ends. The CDR3 runs to 12 residues. This CDR3 is CASRWGQSEQFF. CDR3 DNA: TGTGCCAGCCGTTGGGGACAATCCGAGCAGTTCTTC.

V usage is TRBV20-1 and J usage is TRBJ2-7; perhaps TRBD2 as D (5 bases). The CDR3 is made up of 15 amino acids. Between the trimmed V and J ends, which lost 5 bases and 0 bases, there was a span of 17 bases. Per germline, CDR1 DFQATT and CDR2 SNEGSKA (reference sequence). CDR3 sequence (DNA): TGCAGTGCTCCCAGGACTCCCAGGAGCTCCTACGAGCAGTACTTC. It specifies CSAPRTPRSSYEQYF.

The V gene is TRBV20-1, the J gene TRBJ2-7; 9 nucleotides align to TRBD2. Germline V gene sequence: CDR1 DFQATT, CDR2 SNEGSKA (reference sequence). The CDR3 loop spans 15 amino acids. Trimming took 1 base from V and 3 from J; bases not matched to a gene: 7. The CDR3 bases are TGCAGTGCTAGAGGTGCAGCGGGAGGCTTCTACGAGCAGTACTTC. This translates into CSARGAAGGFYEQYF.

A few counts support this clonotype. The chain employs TRBV7-9 and TRBJ1-1, with D perhaps TRBD1 (5 bases). Trimming cost V 2 bases and J 4 bases, with 14 bases left between them. CDR1 and CDR2 (germline): SEHNR, FQNEAQ (reference sequence). The CDR3 is 15 residues long. The CDR3 nucleotides read TGTGCCAGCAGCTTAAGGGGAGAGGGGAGCACTGAAGCTTTCTTT. This gives the protein CASSLRGEGSTEAFF.

The chain combines TRBV29-1 with TRBJ2-6, with TRBD1 matching 11 bases. V shed 6 bases, J shed 2 bases, and the junction held 3 bases outside the gene matches. CDR3 size: 15 residues. Germline loops: CDR1 SQVTM, CDR2 ANQGSEA. CDR3 nucleotide sequence: TGCAGCGTGGGGGACAGGGGGACTGGGGCCAACGTCCTGACTTTC. Translated, it gives CSVGDRGTGANVLTF.

This clonotype occurred many times. This sequence joins TRBV7-2 and TRBJ2-1, with a weak D call TRBD1 (5 bases). The CDR3 spans 14 residues. Per the germline V gene, CDR1 is SGHTA and CDR2 is FQGNSA. V lost 1 base and J 4 bases, leaving 8 bases between the germline ends. The CDR3 nucleotides are TGTGCCAGCAGCTTAGGACAGAATTACAATGAGCAGTTCTTC. Translated, it gives CASSLGQNYNEQFF. Filled out from reference TRBV7-2 and TRBJ2-1, the complete variable domain reads GAGVSQSPSNKVTEKGKDVELRCDPISGHTALYWYRQSLGQGLEFLIYFQGNSAPDKSGLPSDRFSAERTGGSVSTLTIQRTQQEDSAVYLCASSLGQNYNEQFFGPGTRLTVL.

A few counts support this clonotype. The chain has TRBV6-7 and TRBJ2-3, with TRBD2 matching over 8 bases. TRBV6-7 is assigned to the ORF class and has an uncertain function. This CDR3 has 14 amino acids. The J segment lost 9 bases and the V segment lost 0 bases, leaving 5 bases of the junction unmatched. CDR3: CASSYSFIAGTQYF. The DNA of the CDR3 is TGTGCCAGCAGTTACTCCTTCATAGCGGGAACGCAGTATTTT.